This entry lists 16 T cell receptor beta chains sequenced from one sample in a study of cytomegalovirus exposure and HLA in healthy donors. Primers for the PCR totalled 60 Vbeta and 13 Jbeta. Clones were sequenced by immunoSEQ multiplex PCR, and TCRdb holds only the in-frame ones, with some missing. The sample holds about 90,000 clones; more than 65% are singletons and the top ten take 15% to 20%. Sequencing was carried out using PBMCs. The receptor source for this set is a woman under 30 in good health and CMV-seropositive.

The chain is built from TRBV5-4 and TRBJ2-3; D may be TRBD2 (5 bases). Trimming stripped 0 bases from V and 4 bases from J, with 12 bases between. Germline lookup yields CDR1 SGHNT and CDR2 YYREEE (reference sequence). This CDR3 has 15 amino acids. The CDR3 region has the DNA TGTGCCAGCAGCTTGGCCTCTCTAGCTGCAGATACGCAGTATTTT. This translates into CASSLASLAADTQYF.

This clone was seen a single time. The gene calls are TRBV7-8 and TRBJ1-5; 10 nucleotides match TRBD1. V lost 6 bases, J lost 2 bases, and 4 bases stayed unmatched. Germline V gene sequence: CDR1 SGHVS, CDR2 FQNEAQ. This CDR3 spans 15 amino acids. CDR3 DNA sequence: TGTGCCAGCAGTTGGGGGACAGGGGGCAATCAGCCCCAGCATTTT. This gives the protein CASSWGTGGNQPQHF.

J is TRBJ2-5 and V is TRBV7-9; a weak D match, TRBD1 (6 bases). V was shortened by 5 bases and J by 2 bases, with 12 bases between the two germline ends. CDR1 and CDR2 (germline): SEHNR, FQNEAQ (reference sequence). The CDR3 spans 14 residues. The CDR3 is CASSDTGIQETQYF. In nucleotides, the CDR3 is TGTGCCAGCAGCGATACAGGGATACAAGAGACCCAGTACTTC.

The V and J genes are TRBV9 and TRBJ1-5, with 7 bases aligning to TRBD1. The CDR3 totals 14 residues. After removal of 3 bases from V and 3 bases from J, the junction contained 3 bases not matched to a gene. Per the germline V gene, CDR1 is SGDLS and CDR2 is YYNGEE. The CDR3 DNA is TGTGCCAGCAGCGGAGGACAGGCCAATCAGCCCCAGCATTTT. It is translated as CASSGGQANQPQHF.

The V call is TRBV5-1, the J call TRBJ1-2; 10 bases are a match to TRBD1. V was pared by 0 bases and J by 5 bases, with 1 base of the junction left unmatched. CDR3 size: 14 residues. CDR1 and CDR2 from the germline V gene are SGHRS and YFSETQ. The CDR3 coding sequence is TGCGCCAGCAGCTTGGGGGACAGGGGTTATGGCTACACCTTC. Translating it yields CASSLGDRGYGYTF. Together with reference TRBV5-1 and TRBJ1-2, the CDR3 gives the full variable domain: KAGVTQTPRYLIKTRGQQVTLSCSPISGHRSVSWYQQTPGQGLQFLFEYFSETQRNKGNFPGRFSGRQFSNSRSEMNVSTLELGDSALYLCASSLGDRGYGYTFGSGTRLTVV.

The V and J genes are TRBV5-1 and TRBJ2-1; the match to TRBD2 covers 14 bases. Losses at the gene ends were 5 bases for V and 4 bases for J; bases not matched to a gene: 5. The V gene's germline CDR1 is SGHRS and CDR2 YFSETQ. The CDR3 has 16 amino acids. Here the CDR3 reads CASRTTSGGAYNEQFF. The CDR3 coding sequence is TGCGCCAGCAGAACGACTAGCGGGGGGGCTTACAATGAGCAGTTCTTC.

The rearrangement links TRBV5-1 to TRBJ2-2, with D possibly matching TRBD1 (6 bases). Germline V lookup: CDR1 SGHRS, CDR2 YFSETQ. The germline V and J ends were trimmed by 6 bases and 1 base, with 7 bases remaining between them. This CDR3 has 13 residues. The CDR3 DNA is TGCGCCAGCAAGGACAGGAACACCGGGGAGCTGTTTTTT. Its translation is CASKDRNTGELFF.

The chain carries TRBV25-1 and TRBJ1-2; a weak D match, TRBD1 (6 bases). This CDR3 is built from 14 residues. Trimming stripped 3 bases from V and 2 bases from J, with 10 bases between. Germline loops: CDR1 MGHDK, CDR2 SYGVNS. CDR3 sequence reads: CASSEYGQNYGYTF. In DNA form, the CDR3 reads TGTGCCAGCAGTGAGTATGGACAGAACTATGGCTACACCTTC.

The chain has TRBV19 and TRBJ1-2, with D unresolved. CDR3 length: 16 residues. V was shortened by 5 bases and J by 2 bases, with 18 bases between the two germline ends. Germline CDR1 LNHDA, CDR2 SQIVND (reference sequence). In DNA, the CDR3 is TGTGCCAGTAGTGTCCGTCGAGGCCTTACCAACTATGGCTACACCTTC. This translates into CASSVRRGLTNYGYTF.

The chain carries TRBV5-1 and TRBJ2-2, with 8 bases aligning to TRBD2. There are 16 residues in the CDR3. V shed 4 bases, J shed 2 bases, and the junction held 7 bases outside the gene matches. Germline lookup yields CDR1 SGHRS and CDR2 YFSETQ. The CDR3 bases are TGCGCCAGCAGCCCCGGGGGGGCACGAAACACCGGGGAGCTGTTTTTT. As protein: CASSPGGARNTGELFF. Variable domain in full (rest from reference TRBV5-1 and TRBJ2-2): KAGVTQTPRYLIKTRGQQVTLSCSPISGHRSVSWYQQTPGQGLQFLFEYFSETQRNKGNFPGRFSGRQFSNSRSEMNVSTLELGDSALYLCASSPGGARNTGELFFGEGSRLTVL.

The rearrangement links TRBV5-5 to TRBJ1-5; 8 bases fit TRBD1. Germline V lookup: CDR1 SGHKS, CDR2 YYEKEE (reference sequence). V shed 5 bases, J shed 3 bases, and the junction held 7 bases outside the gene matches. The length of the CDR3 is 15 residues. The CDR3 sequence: CASSLQGGNNQPQHF. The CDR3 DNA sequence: TGTGCCAGCAGTTTACAGGGGGGGAACAATCAGCCCCAGCATTTT.

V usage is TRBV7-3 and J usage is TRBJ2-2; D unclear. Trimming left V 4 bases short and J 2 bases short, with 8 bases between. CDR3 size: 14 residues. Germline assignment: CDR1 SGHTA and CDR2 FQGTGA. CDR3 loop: CASSSTPNTGELFF. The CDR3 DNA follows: TGTGCCAGCAGCTCGACTCCTAACACCGGGGAGCTGTTTTTT.

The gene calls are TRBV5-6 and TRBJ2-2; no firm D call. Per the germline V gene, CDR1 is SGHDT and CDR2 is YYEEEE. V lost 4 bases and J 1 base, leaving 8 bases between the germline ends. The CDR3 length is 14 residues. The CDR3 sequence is CASSAPMNTGELFF. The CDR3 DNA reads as TGTGCCAGCAGCGCGCCCATGAACACCGGGGAGCTGTTTTTT. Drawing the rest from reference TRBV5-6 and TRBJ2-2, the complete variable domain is DAGVTQSPTHLIKTRGQQVTLRCSPKSGHDTVSWYQQALGQGPQFIFQYYEEEERQRGNFPDRFSGHQFPNYSSELNVNALLLGDSALYLCASSAPMNTGELFFGEGSRLTVL.

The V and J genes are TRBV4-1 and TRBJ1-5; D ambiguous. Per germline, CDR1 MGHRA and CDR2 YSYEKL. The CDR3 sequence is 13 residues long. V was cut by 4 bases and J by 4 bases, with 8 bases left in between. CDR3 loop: CASSPSLNQPQHF. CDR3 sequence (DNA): TGCGCCAGCAGCCCTTCGCTAAATCAGCCCCAGCATTTT.

The CDR3 region is CATSSLRRTGYHQPQHF. CDR3 bases: TGTGCCACCAGCTCCCTCCGGAGGACAGGGTATCATCAGCCCCAGCATTTT. This chain links TRBV15 with TRBJ1-5; TRBD1 matches 8 bases. J lost 5 bases, V lost 5 bases, and 14 bases had no gene match. This CDR3 comprises 17 residues. Germline V gives CDR1 LNHNV, CDR2 YYDKDF (reference sequence).

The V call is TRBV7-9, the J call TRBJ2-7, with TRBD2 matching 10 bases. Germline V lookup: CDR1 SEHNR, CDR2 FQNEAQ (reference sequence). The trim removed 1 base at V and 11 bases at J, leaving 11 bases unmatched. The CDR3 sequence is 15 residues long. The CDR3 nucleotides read TGTGCCAGCAGCTTAGAGGCTAGCGGGAGCTCGAGGGAGTACTTC. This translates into CASSLEASGSSREYF.